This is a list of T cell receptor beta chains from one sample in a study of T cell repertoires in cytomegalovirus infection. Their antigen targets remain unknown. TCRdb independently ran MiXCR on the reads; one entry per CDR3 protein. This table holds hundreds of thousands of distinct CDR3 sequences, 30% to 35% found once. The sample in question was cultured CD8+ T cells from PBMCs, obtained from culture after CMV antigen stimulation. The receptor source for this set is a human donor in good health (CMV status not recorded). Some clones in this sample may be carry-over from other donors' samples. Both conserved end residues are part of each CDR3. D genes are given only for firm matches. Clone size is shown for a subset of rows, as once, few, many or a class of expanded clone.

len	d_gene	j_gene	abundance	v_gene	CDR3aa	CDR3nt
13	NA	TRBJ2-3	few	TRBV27	CASSLYARDTQYF	TGTGCCAGCAGTTTATATGCCCGCGATACGCAGTATTTT
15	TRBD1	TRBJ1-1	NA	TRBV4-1	CASSQKNTGGTEAFF	TGCGCCAGCAGCCAAAAGAACACAGGGGGCACTGAAGCTTTCTTT
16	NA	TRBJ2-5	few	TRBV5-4	CASTVSVTGSPGYQYF	TGTGCCAGCACCGTTTCCGTAACAGGGTCCCCTGGGTACCAGTACTTC
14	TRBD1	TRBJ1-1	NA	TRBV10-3	CAISGQGADTEAFF	TGTGCCATCAGTGGGCAGGGGGCAGACACTGAAGCTTTCTTT
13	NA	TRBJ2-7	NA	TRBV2	CASSTYDSYEQYF	TGTGCCAGCAGCACCTATGACTCCTACGAGCAGTACTTC
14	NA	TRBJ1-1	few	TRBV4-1	CASSPGPGFTEAFF	TGCGCCAGCAGCCCCGGACCAGGGTTCACTGAAGCTTTCTTT
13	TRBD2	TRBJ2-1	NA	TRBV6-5	CASSYLRGNEQFF	TGTGCCAGCAGTTATTTGCGGGGGAATGAGCAGTTCTTC
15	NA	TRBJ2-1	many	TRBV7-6	CASSLGQPGYNEQFF	TGTGCCAGCAGCTTAGGCCAACCGGGGTACAATGAGCAGTTCTTC
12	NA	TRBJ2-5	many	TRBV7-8	CASSRPSGVRYF	TGTGCCAGCAGCAGGCCTTCGGGGGTGAGGTACTTC
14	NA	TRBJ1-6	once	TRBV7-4	CASRGGGYNSPLHF	TGTGCCAGCAGGGGCGGGGGGTATAATTCACCCCTCCACTTT